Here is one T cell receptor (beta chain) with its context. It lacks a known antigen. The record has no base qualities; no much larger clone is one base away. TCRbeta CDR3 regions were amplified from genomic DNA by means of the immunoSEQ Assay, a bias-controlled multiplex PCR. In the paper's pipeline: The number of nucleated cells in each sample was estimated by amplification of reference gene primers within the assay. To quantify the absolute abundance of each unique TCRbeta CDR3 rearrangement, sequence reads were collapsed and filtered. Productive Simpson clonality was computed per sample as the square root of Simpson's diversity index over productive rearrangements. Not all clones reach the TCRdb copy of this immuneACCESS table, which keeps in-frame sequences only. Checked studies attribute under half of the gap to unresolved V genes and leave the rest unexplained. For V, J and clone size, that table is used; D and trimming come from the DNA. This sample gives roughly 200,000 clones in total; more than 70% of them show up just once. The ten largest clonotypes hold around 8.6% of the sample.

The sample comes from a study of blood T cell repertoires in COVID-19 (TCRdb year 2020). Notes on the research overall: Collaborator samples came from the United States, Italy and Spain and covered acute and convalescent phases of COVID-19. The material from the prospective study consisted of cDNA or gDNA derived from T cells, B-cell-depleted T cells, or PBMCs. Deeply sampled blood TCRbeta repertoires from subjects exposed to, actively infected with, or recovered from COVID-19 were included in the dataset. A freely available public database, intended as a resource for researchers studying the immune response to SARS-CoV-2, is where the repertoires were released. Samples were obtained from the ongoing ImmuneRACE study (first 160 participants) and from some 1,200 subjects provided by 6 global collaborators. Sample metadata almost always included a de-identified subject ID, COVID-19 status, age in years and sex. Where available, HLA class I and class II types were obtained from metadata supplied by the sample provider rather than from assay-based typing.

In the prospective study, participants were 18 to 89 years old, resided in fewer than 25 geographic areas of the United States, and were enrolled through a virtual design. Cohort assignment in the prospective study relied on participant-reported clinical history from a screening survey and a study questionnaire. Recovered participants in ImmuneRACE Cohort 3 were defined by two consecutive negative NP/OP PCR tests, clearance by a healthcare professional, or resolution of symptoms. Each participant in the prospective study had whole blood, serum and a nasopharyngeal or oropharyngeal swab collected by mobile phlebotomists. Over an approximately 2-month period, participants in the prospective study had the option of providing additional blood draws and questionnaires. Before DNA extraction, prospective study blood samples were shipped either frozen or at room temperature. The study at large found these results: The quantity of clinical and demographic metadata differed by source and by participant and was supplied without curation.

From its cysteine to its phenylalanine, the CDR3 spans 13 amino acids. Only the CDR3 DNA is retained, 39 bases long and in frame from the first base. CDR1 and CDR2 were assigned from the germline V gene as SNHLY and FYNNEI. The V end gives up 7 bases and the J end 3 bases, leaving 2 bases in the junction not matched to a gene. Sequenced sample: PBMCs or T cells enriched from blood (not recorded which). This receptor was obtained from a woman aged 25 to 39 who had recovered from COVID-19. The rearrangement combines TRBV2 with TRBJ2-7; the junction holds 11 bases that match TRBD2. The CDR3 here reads CASTGTSGYEQYF. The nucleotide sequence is TGTGCCAGCACCGGGACTAGCGGCTACGAGCAGTACTTC.